The rows below give T cell receptor beta chains drawn from one sample of a study of T cells in Graves' hyperthyroidism and ophthalmopathy. TCRdb passed the multiplex PCR reads through MiXCR, listing each CDR3 protein once. This table has fewer than 600,000 distinct CDR3 sequences, roughly 14% appearing once. Sequencing was carried out using blood. The receptor source for this set is a woman between 18 and 29 years old with Graves' hyperthyroidism. The CDR3 runs from the conserved cysteine through the conserved F or W. The D gene is left open where the match is weak. Only some rows state a clone size, as once, few, many or a class for expanded clones.

size: many; J: TRBJ2-1; V: TRBV5-8; D: TRBD1; DNA: TGTGCCAGCAGCTTGCTTAATCAACAGGGGTACGAGCAGTTCTTC; CDR3: CASSLLNQQGYEQFF
size: few; J: TRBJ1-1; V: TRBV29-1; D: .; DNA: TGCAGCGGGACCGGGACGGCGAACACTGAAGCTTTCTTT; CDR3: CSGTGTANTEAFF
size: many; J: TRBJ2-1; V: TRBV7-8; D: .; DNA: TGTGCCAGCAGCTCCGACAATGAGCAGTTCTTC; CDR3: CASSSDNEQFF
size: many; J: TRBJ2-4; V: TRBV3-1; D: TRBD2; DNA: TGTGCCAGCAGCCAATGGGGGAAGACTAGCGAATCCAAAAACATTCAGTACTTC; CDR3: CASSQWGKTSESKNIQYF
size: many; J: TRBJ2-5; V: TRBV27; D: .; DNA: TGTGCCAGCAGTTTCAGGGCAGGGGCGCCTCAAGAGACCCAGTACTTC; CDR3: CASSFRAGAPQETQYF
size: few; J: TRBJ2-2; V: TRBV6-1; D: TRBD2; DNA: TGTGCCAGCAGAACCCTCAGCGGGAGGGCCCCCGGGGAGCTGTTTTTT; CDR3: CASRTLSGRAPGELFF
size: many; J: TRBJ2-2; V: TRBV11-2; D: TRBD2; DNA: TGTGCCAGCAGCTTCTTGGCGGGAGGGAACACCGGGGAGCTGTTTTTT; CDR3: CASSFLAGGNTGELFF
size: few; J: TRBJ2-7; V: TRBV12-3/TRBV12-4; D: .; DNA: TGTGCCAGCAGTACCGGGATTTACGAGCAGTACTTC; CDR3: CASSTGIYEQYF
size: many; J: TRBJ2-1; V: TRBV7-9; D: .; DNA: TGTGCCAGCAGCCTCCCAGCGGGCAGCTCCTACAATGAGCAGTTCTTC; CDR3: CASSLPAGSSYNEQFF
size: many; J: TRBJ1-2; V: TRBV2; D: .; DNA: TGTTGCAGGCCCGGGGGGGCTAACTATGGCTACACCTTC; CDR3: CCRPGGANYGYTF
size: many; J: TRBJ1-3; V: TRBV12-3/TRBV12-4; D: .; DNA: TGTGCCAGCAGGGCGGGAGCTAGCGGAAACACCATATATTTT; CDR3: CASRAGASGNTIYF
size: .; J: TRBJ1-5; V: TRBV12-3/TRBV12-4; D: .; DNA: TGTGCCAGCAACGTCGGGCGCCAGCCCCAGCATTTT; CDR3: CASNVGRQPQHF
size: .; J: TRBJ1-2; V: TRBV24-1; D: .; DNA: TGTGCCACCAGTGAGAGAAGCTACACCTTC; CDR3: CATSERSYTF
size: many; J: TRBJ1-1; V: TRBV12-5; D: TRBD1; DNA: TGTGCTAGTGGTAACCGGGACAGCCCGAACACTGAAGCTTTCTTT; CDR3: CASGNRDSPNTEAFF
size: .; J: TRBJ1-6; V: TRBV5-4; D: TRBD1; DNA: TGTGCCAGCAGCCCCTACAGGGGCGATAATTCACCCCTCCACTTT; CDR3: CASSPYRGDNSPLHF
size: many; J: TRBJ2-2; V: TRBV20-1; D: TRBD1; DNA: TGCAGTGCTAGAGATTTCGGGACAGCGAACACCGGGGAGCTGTTTTTT; CDR3: CSARDFGTANTGELFF
size: .; J: TRBJ2-1; V: TRBV7-9; D: TRBD1; DNA: TGTGCCAGCAGCTACAGGGACAGTAGCAATGAGCAGTTCTTC; CDR3: CASSYRDSSNEQFF
size: once; J: TRBJ2-1; V: TRBV11-3; D: TRBD2; DNA: TGTGCCAGCAGCTCATATACCGGGACTAGCAGGTACAATGAGCAGTTCTTC; CDR3: CASSSYTGTSRYNEQFF
size: .; J: TRBJ1-5; V: TRBV20-1; D: .; DNA: TGCAGTGCTAGACAGATAAGCAATCAGCCCCAGCATTTT; CDR3: CSARQISNQPQHF
size: few; J: TRBJ1-5; V: TRBV6-1; D: .; DNA: TGTGCCAGCAGGGGAGGTGGGGGCAATCAGCCCCAGCATTTT; CDR3: CASRGGGGNQPQHF
size: .; J: TRBJ1-6; V: TRBV20-1; D: TRBD1; DNA: TGCAGTGCTTACGGGACAGGCCTTAATTCACCCCTCCACTTT; CDR3: CSAYGTGLNSPLHF
size: .; J: TRBJ1-5; V: TRBV24-1; D: .; DNA: TGTGCCACCAAGGGCGCGGGCAATCAGCCCCAGCATTTT; CDR3: CATKGAGNQPQHF
size: .; J: TRBJ1-1; V: TRBV4-1; D: .; DNA: TGCGCCAGCAGCCAAGATCTGAGAGCTATGAACACTGAAGCTTTCTTT; CDR3: CASSQDLRAMNTEAFF
size: many; J: TRBJ1-4; V: TRBV12-3/TRBV12-4; D: .; DNA: TGTGCCAGCAGTTTGGTCGTAAATGAAAAACTGTTTTTT; CDR3: CASSLVVNEKLFF
size: .; J: TRBJ1-6; V: TRBV2; D: .; DNA: TGTGCCAGCATTTCGGGGCTTTTTAATTCACCCCTCCACTTT; CDR3: CASISGLFNSPLHF
size: .; J: TRBJ2-2; V: TRBV3-1; D: .; DNA: TGTGCCAGCAGCCAAGGAGTGAACACCGGGGAGCTGTTTTTT; CDR3: CASSQGVNTGELFF
size: .; J: TRBJ2-1; V: TRBV5-4; D: TRBD2; DNA: TGTGCCAGCAGCAAGGGACTAGCGGGAGACGGGTCCTACAATGAGCAGTTCTTC; CDR3: CASSKGLAGDGSYNEQFF
size: many; J: TRBJ2-3; V: TRBV9; D: .; DNA: TGTGCCAGCAGCTTCCAGGGGTTCGGAGTGGGGGATACGCAGTATTTT; CDR3: CASSFQGFGVGDTQYF
size: many; J: TRBJ1-4; V: TRBV27; D: .; DNA: TGTGCCAGCAGTTTATCGATAGCCACAACTAATAAAAAACTGTTTTTT; CDR3: CASSLSIATTNKKLFF
size: once; J: TRBJ2-7; V: TRBV12-3/TRBV12-4; D: .; DNA: TGTGCCAGCAGCTCGCCCGGGAAGCCAGTCTACGAGCAGTACTTC; CDR3: CASSSPGKPVYEQYF
size: many; J: TRBJ2-7; V: TRBV7-2; D: .; DNA: TGTGCCAGCAGCTACACATGGATCTCCTACGAGCAGTACTTC; CDR3: CASSYTWISYEQYF
size: many; J: TRBJ2-7; V: TRBV15; D: TRBD2; DNA: TGTGCCACCAGCAGAGATCGGGGACTAGCGGGAGTCTACGAGCAGTACTTC; CDR3: CATSRDRGLAGVYEQYF
size: many; J: TRBJ2-3; V: TRBV28; D: .; DNA: TGTGCCAGCAGTTTAGGAGCGGCAGCCCTCACAGATACGCAGTATTTT; CDR3: CASSLGAAALTDTQYF
size: many; J: TRBJ2-2; V: TRBV29-1; D: TRBD2; DNA: TGCAGCTTCAAAGGGGGACTAGCTGAGAACACCGGGGAGCTGTTTTTT; CDR3: CSFKGGLAENTGELFF
size: .; J: TRBJ2-3; V: TRBV10-3; D: TRBD2; DNA: TGTGCCATCACCGGGACTAGCGGGATCTCAGATACGCAGTATTTT; CDR3: CAITGTSGISDTQYF
size: few; J: TRBJ2-7; V: TRBV29-1; D: TRBD2; DNA: TGCAGCGTTGACGCGGGAGGGACCTACGAGCAGTACTTC; CDR3: CSVDAGGTYEQYF
size: many; J: TRBJ1-1; V: TRBV6-5; D: .; DNA: TGTGCCAGCAGTTACTCTGGGCAGGGACGAACTGAAGCTTTCTTT; CDR3: CASSYSGQGRTEAFF
size: many; J: TRBJ2-1; V: TRBV27; D: TRBD1; DNA: TGTGCCAGCAGTTGGGGGACAGGGGTGTACAATGAGCAGTTCTTC; CDR3: CASSWGTGVYNEQFF
size: many; J: TRBJ2-2; V: TRBV12-3/TRBV12-4; D: .; DNA: TGTGCCAGCAGTAATATTTTCCTGACCGGGGAGCTGTTTTTT; CDR3: CASSNIFLTGELFF
size: many; J: TRBJ1-2; V: TRBV27; D: .; DNA: TGTGCCAGCAGTATGGGGGGTAACTATGGCTACACCTTC; CDR3: CASSMGGNYGYTF
size: .; J: TRBJ2-3; V: TRBV19; D: .; DNA: TGTGCCAGTAGTTTGGTACAGACAGATACGCAGTATTTT; CDR3: CASSLVQTDTQYF
size: many; J: TRBJ2-7; V: TRBV6-5; D: TRBD2; DNA: TGTGCCAGCAGTTACGGGGCGATTAGCGGGATACCCTACGAGCAGTACTTC; CDR3: CASSYGAISGIPYEQYF
size: .; J: TRBJ1-5; V: TRBV7-6; D: .; DNA: TGTGCCAGCAGCTTGCACGGGGGTCAGCCCCAGCATTTT; CDR3: CASSLHGGQPQHF
size: .; J: TRBJ2-6; V: TRBV29-1; D: .; DNA: TGCAGCGTTACCCAAGACTCTGGGGCCAACGTCCTGACTTTC; CDR3: CSVTQDSGANVLTF
size: many; J: TRBJ2-7; V: TRBV19; D: .; DNA: TGTGCCAGTAGTATGAGGGACTCGAGCTCCTACGAGCAGTACTTC; CDR3: CASSMRDSSSYEQYF
size: few; J: TRBJ2-3; V: TRBV19; D: TRBD2; DNA: TGTGCCAGTAGTGCAGCGGGAGGGGTAGATACGCAGTATTTT; CDR3: CASSAAGGVDTQYF
size: many; J: TRBJ2-5; V: TRBV5-5; D: .; DNA: TGTGCCAGCACCCCACGACAGCAAGAGACCCAGTACTTC; CDR3: CASTPRQQETQYF
size: many; J: TRBJ1-1; V: TRBV6-5; D: .; DNA: TGTGCCAGCAGTTACTCGGAGGGGGACACTGAAGCTTTCTTT; CDR3: CASSYSEGDTEAFF
size: many; J: TRBJ2-2; V: TRBV30; D: .; DNA: TGTGCCTGGAGTGTAGGGGCTACCGGGGAGCTGTTTTTT; CDR3: CAWSVGATGELFF
size: many; J: TRBJ2-1; V: TRBV6-5; D: TRBD2; DNA: TGTGCCAGCACCCTCGCGACTAGCGGTTACAATGAGCAGTTCTTC; CDR3: CASTLATSGYNEQFF
size: .; J: TRBJ1-4; V: TRBV7-3; D: TRBD1; DNA: TGTGCCAGCAGTAAAACGGGACAGTCTAATGAAAAACTGTTTTTT; CDR3: CASSKTGQSNEKLFF
size: many; J: TRBJ2-2; V: TRBV28; D: .; DNA: TGTGCCAGCAGCACATCCATCAACAGAGGATTGATGCGGGAGCTGTTTTTT; CDR3: CASSTSINRGLMRELFF
size: many; J: TRBJ2-4; V: TRBV12-3/TRBV12-4; D: TRBD2; DNA: TGTGCCAGCAGTAACGGACTAGCCGGGTCTCTAGCCAAAAACATTCAGTACTTC; CDR3: CASSNGLAGSLAKNIQYF
size: many; J: TRBJ1-2; V: TRBV12-3/TRBV12-4; D: TRBD1; DNA: TGTGCCAGCAGACTGGACAGGGGGGACCTCGGCTACACCTTC; CDR3: CASRLDRGDLGYTF
size: .; J: TRBJ1-5; V: TRBV12-3/TRBV12-4; D: .; DNA: TGTGCCAGCAGTCAGACCACCCCAGATCAGCCCCAGCATTTT; CDR3: CASSQTTPDQPQHF
size: .; J: TRBJ1-2; V: TRBV5-1; D: TRBD1; DNA: TGCGCCAGCAGCTTGTCGCGGGACAGGGGCCACGGCTACACCTTC; CDR3: CASSLSRDRGHGYTF
size: many; J: TRBJ1-2; V: TRBV3-1; D: .; DNA: TGTGCCAGCAGCCCAGAGGGTGAGGGTGGCTACACCTTC; CDR3: CASSPEGEGGYTF
size: many; J: TRBJ2-1; V: TRBV5-4; D: TRBD1; DNA: TGTGCCAGCAGGCCCGGGACAGATGCCTACAATGAGCAGTTCTTC; CDR3: CASRPGTDAYNEQFF
size: few; J: TRBJ2-3; V: TRBV11-2; D: TRBD2; DNA: TGTGCCAGCAGCCGTAGCGGGAACCCAGATACGCAGTATTTT; CDR3: CASSRSGNPDTQYF
size: many; J: TRBJ2-7; V: TRBV5-1; D: .; DNA: TGCGCCAGCAGCCGCCTATCCGGGACCGACTCCTACGAGCAGTACTTC; CDR3: CASSRLSGTDSYEQYF